Listed below are T cell receptor beta chains from one sample, sequenced in a study of blood T cell repertoires in COVID-19. Profiling relied on immunoSEQ multiplex PCR, and the TCRdb table lists in-frame clones only, not all of them. The table has some 83,000 clones, about nine tenths seen once. The sample taken for sequencing was peripheral blood. The origin of the receptors is a man aged 80 or over in a cohort sampled during active COVID-19. CDR3s include the opening cysteine and the closing phenylalanine or tryptophan. D genes are given only for firm matches. A row's size may be missing; if present it is once, few, many or a size class.

V gene,CDR3 length,J gene,D gene,clone size,CDR3 DNA,CDR3 protein
TRBV5-1,15,TRBJ1-4,-,-,TGCGCCAGCAGCTTAACTGATTCAACTAATGAAAAACTGTTTTTT,CASSLTDSTNEKLFF
TRBV7-3,15,TRBJ1-2,-,few,TGTGCCAGCAGCTTAGATGGGGCGGATAACTATGGCTACACCTTC,CASSLDGADNYGYTF
TRBV7-8,14,TRBJ1-1,-,-,TGTGCCAGCAGCAAGGTAGAGGGGAACACTGAAGCTTTCTTT,CASSKVEGNTEAFF
TRBV19,15,TRBJ2-2,-,-,TGTGCCAGTAGTGAACAGACCGCGAACACCGGGGAGCTGTTTTTT,CASSEQTANTGELFF
TRBV18,16,TRBJ2-2,TRBD1,-,TGTGCCAGCTCACCAAGGACAGGGGTGGACACCGGGGAGCTGTTTTTT,CASSPRTGVDTGELFF
TRBV19,14,TRBJ1-4,TRBD1,-,TGTGCCAGTGCCACCGGGACAGGGGGGGGAAAACTGTTTTTT,CASATGTGGGKLFF
TRBV5-5,14,TRBJ2-1,-,-,TGTGCCAGCAGCCCGGTCGGACAGCAAGATGAGCAGTTCTTC,CASSPVGQQDEQFF
TRBV12-3/TRBV12-4,11,TRBJ2-3,-,-,TGTGCCAGCAGTTTCCAAAATACGCAGTATTTT,CASSFQNTQYF
TRBV4-1,16,TRBJ2-3,-,-,TGCGCCAGCAGCCAAGATCTGACTATAGGAAAAAATACGCAGTATTTT,CASSQDLTIGKNTQYF
TRBV7-2,19,TRBJ2-3,TRBD2,-,TGTGCCAGCAGCTTGACCTGGACTAGCGGGGGGCCTGGCACAGATACGCAGTATTTT,CASSLTWTSGGPGTDTQYF
TRBV7-9,14,TRBJ2-1,-,-,TGTGCCACTCGGAGTCAAAGCTCCTACAATGAGCAGTTCTTC,CATRSQSSYNEQFF
TRBV28,15,TRBJ1-6,TRBD1,few,TGTGCCAGCAGTTCAACGACAGGGGGGTATTCACCCCTCCACTTT,CASSSTTGGYSPLHF
TRBV20-1,13,TRBJ2-1,TRBD1,-,TGCAGTGCTAGTTCGGACAGGGATAATGAGCAGTTCTTC,CSASSDRDNEQFF